This TCR beta chain was retrieved from a study of response to subunit inactivated influenza vaccine. Study outcomes and limitations: Authors suggested seasonal influenza vaccinations each recruit few new T cells.

Of note for this clonotype: What it binds is unknown.

Per the germline V gene, CDR1 is MGHDK and CDR2 is SYGVNS. Trimming removed 1 base from V and 7 bases from J, with 17 bases in between. This CDR3 is 15 amino acids long. One entry per CDR3 protein results from TCRdb running MiXCR on the RT-PCR reads. The sample has around 530,000 distinct CDR3 sequences, approximately 12% seen once; the top ten hold 10%. The chain uses TRBV25-1 and TRBJ2-7; D may be TRBD1 or TRBD2 (6 bases each). The receptor's source is a man aged 45-65 years who received an inactivated influenza vaccine. The sequencing used PBMCs from blood, collected on the day of vaccination. CDR3 protein: CASSEFTQGGGEQYF. CDR3 bases: TGTGCCAGCAGTGAATTTACACAGGGAGGTGGGGAGCAGTACTTC.